This TCR beta chain comes out of a study of cytomegalovirus exposure and HLA in healthy donors. Looking at the study overall: Of about 400 genotyped donors, about 81% clustered with self-reported Caucasian donors. General study findings and limits: According to the study, around 180 TCR beta chains were cytomegalovirus-associated. Whilst most TCR sequences proved rare, a subset of public TCRs occurred across many donors. As a later analysis showed, several of the most significant clusters appeared to be linked to common viral pathogens.

PCR amplification relied on 60 Vbeta primers (plus 13 Jbeta primers). The method was immunoSEQ multiplex PCR; TCRdb's version includes in-frame clones alone and lacks a portion of them. The sample holds about 67,000 clones; roughly 80% are singletons and the top ten take 7.8%. Note on this clone: Its antigen remains unidentified.

The germline CDR1 and CDR2 sequences are MNHEY and SMNVEV (reference sequence). V shed 2 bases, J shed 4 bases, and the junction held 5 bases outside the gene matches. CDR3 length: 15 residues. Sample: PBMCs. This chain uses TRBV27 with TRBJ2-7, with TRBD1 identical over 10 bases. This sequence was found in a man aged 55 to 70 in good health and CMV-seropositive. DNA of the CDR3: TGTGCCAGCAGTTTACGGGACAGGGGTAAGTACGAGCAGTACTTC. Translation: CASSLRDRGKYEQYF.